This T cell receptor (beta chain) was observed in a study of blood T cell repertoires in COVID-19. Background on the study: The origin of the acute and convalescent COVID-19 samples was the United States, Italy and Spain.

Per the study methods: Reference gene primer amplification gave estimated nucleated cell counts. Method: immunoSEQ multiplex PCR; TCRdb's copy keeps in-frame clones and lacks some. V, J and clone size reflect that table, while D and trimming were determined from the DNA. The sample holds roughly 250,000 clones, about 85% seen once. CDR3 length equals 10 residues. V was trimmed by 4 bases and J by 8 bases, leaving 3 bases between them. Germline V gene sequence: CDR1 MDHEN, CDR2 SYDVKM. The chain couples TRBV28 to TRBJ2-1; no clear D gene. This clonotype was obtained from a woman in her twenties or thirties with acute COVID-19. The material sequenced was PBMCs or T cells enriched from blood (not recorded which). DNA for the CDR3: TGTGCCAGCAGTTCCTATGAGCAGTTCTTC. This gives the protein CASSSYEQFF.